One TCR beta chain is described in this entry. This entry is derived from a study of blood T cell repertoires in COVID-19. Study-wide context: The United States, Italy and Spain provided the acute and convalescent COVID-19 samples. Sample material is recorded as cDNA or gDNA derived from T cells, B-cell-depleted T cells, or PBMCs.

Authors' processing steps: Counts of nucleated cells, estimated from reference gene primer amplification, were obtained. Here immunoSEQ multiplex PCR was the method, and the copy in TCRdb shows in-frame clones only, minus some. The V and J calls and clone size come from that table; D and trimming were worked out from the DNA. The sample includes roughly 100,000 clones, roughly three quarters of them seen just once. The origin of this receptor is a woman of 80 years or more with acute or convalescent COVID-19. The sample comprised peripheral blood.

The CDR3 region has the DNA TGTGCCAGTACCCGGCGGGAGTATAACTATGGCTACACCTTC. Translating it yields CASTRREYNYGYTF. The chain employs TRBV19 and TRBJ1-2; no clear D. This CDR3 has 14 amino acids. Deletions cut 7 bases from V and 1 base from J, with 13 bases between. Germline V lookup: CDR1 LNHDA, CDR2 SQIVND (reference sequence).